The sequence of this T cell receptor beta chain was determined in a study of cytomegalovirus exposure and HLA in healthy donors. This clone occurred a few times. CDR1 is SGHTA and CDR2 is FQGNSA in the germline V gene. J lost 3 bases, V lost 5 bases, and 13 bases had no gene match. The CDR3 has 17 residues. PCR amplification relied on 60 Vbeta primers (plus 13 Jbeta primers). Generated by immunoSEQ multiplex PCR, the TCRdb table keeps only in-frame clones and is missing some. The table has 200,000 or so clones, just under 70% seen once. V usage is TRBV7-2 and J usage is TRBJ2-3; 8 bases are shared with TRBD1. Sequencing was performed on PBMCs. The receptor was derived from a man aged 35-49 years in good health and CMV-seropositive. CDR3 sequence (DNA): TGTGCCAGCAGCCCGAGGCCTGCAGGGGGCTTAACAGATACGCAGTATTTT. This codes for CASSPRPAGGLTDTQYF.